The 26 T cell receptor beta chains below all came from one sample that was sequenced in a study of neurological immune-mediated disorders. In TCRdb, the 5' RACE reads were re-called with MiXCR into one record per CDR3 protein. This sample has 40,000 to 60,000 distinct CDR3 sequences, with roughly 14% found just once. As for time point: longitudinal time-point 2. Sequenced material: PBMCs. The receptors stem from a male donor with HTLV-1-associated myelopathy (HAM/TSP).

This clonotype occurred many times. This rearrangement joins TRBV6-6 to TRBJ1-3, with D hard to call. With 0 bases removed from V and 4 bases from J, the gap between germline ends came to 4 bases. CDR3 size: 13 residues. In germline, CDR1 is MNHNY, CDR2 SVGAGI (reference sequence). CDR3 nucleotides: TGTGCCAGCAGTTACTCGGGGGGAAACACCATATATTTT. This encodes CASSYSGGNTIYF.

This clonotype was detected many times. The chain carries TRBV18 and TRBJ1-1; D unclear. The CDR3 contains 16 residues. Trimming pared 5 bases from V and 5 bases from J, leaving 21 bases between. Germline assignment: CDR1 KGHSH and CDR2 LQKENI. The CDR3 DNA reads TGTGCCAGCTCAGCGGTCGCGGGCACCACGGGGACTGAAGCTTTCTTT. This sequence encodes CASSAVAGTTGTEAFF.

At least ten counts were recorded for this clonotype. This rearrangement joins TRBV18 to TRBJ1-1; TRBD1 is a possible D gene (6 bases). The CDR3 sequence is 14 residues long. The V and J ends lost 6 bases and 3 bases respectively, with 14 bases between them. CDR1 KGHSH and CDR2 LQKENI come from the germline V gene. CDR3 DNA sequence: TGTGCCAGCTCGCAGACAGGTCAAGACACTGAAGCTTTCTTT. Translated: CASSQTGQDTEAFF.

In its sample, this clonotype was seen many times. The chain combines TRBV7-2 with TRBJ2-5, with TRBD2 as a possible D gene (7 bases). Germline CDR1 reads SGHTA; CDR2 reads FQGNSA. This CDR3 spans 14 amino acids. V shed 5 bases and J shed 9 bases, with 19 bases lying between them. The CDR3 sequence is CASSRPGGPRAQYF. The CDR3 DNA reads as TGTGCCAGCAGCCGCCCGGGGGGCCCCCGGGCCCAGTACTTC.

The CDR3 coding sequence is TGCAGTGCTAGAGGGGCCAGAGCTGGAAACACCATATATTTT. Its protein is CSARGARAGNTIYF. The chain has TRBV20-1 and TRBJ1-3; D is unresolved. This CDR3 is 14 amino acids long. Trimming shortened V by 1 base and J by 2 bases, and 9 bases separated the two germline ends. The germline gives CDR1 DFQATT, CDR2 SNEGSKA (reference sequence).

Concerning this clonotype itself: This may be a read error, as it is one base from a much larger clone. This chain uses TRBV10-3 with TRBJ2-7; TRBD1 matches 7 bases. The trim removed 6 bases at V and 7 bases at J, leaving 15 bases unmatched. This CDR3 comprises 15 residues. Germline CDR1 and CDR2: ENHRY and SYGVKD. The CDR3 DNA is TGTGCCATCAGGATTACCGGGACAGTGCGAGGGGAGCAGTACTTC. Its protein is CAIRITGTVRGEQYF.

At least ten counts were recorded for this clonotype. V usage is TRBV20-1 and J usage is TRBJ2-3; weak D call: TRBD2 (5 bases). CDR3 length: 12 amino acids. The ends were cut back, 7 bases at V and 4 bases at J, with 12 bases in the middle. Germline CDR1 is DFQATT and CDR2 is SNEGSKA (reference sequence). CDR3 sequence reads: CSGALGADTQYF. CDR3 in DNA: TGCAGTGGTGCCCTCGGGGCAGATACGCAGTATTTT.

This clonotype was counted ten times or more. The chain recombines TRBV7-2 with TRBJ2-3; no firm D call. CDR3 length equals 14 residues. CDR1 and CDR2 from the germline V gene are SGHTA and FQGNSA. V was cut by 0 bases and J by 2 bases, with 6 bases left in between. CDR3 in DNA: TGTGCCAGCAGCTTAGCCAGGTACACAGATACGCAGTATTTT. It yields the protein CASSLARYTDTQYF.

The table lists this clonotype with many counts. This chain joins TRBV15 and TRBJ2-2; D call uncertain. Per the germline V gene, CDR1 is LNHNV and CDR2 is YYDKDF (reference sequence). V lost 2 bases to trimming and J lost 3 bases, with 1 base between them. CDR3 size: 12 residues. The CDR3 nucleotides are TGTGCCACCAGCAGATACACCGGGGAGCTGTTTTTT. Translated, it gives CATSRYTGELFF. The complete variable domain, with remaining parts taken from reference TRBV15 and TRBJ2-2, reads DAMVIQNPRYQVTQFGKPVTLSCSQTLNHNVMYWYQQKSSQAPKLLFHYYDKDFNNEADTPDNFQSRRPNTSFCFLDIRSPGLGDTAMYLCATSRYTGELFFGEGSRLTVL.

This clonotype was counted ten times or more. The rearrangement links TRBV7-9 to TRBJ2-3; D perhaps matches TRBD1 (8 bases). The CDR3 consists of 15 residues. Between the trimmed V and J ends, which lost 5 bases and 2 bases, there was a span of 14 bases. Germline-derived CDR1 and CDR2 are SEHNR and FQNEAQ (reference sequence). The CDR3 is CASSRTGGATDTQYF. For the CDR3, the DNA is TGTGCCAGCAGCCGAACAGGGGGGGCCACAGATACGCAGTATTTT.

The rearrangement links TRBV5-1 to TRBJ2-3; no firm D call. V lost 2 bases, J lost 2 bases, and 12 bases lay in between. The CDR3 loop spans 15 amino acids. The germline V gene has CDR1 SGHRS and CDR2 YFSETQ. DNA for the CDR3: TGCGCCAGCAGCTTTGACGGCCGATTCACAGATACGCAGTATTTT. Its translation: CASSFDGRFTDTQYF.

This clonotype was recorded a few times. The rearrangement links TRBV5-1 to TRBJ1-1, with a possible D match to TRBD1 (5 bases). The ends were cut back, 0 bases at V and 13 bases at J, with 16 bases in the middle. This CDR3 contains 13 residues. CDR1 and CDR2 (germline): SGHRS, YFSETQ. CDR3 protein: CASSLDQSGTVFF. The CDR3 bases are TGCGCCAGCAGCTTGGACCAATCTGGGACGGTTTTCTTT.

This chain links TRBV20-1 with TRBJ2-7; D ambiguous. The germline V and J ends were trimmed by 2 bases and 0 bases, with 8 bases remaining between them. CDR3 length: 13 residues. From germline, CDR1 is DFQATT and CDR2 SNEGSKA (reference sequence). Written as DNA, the CDR3 is TGCAGTGCTAGATCCCAGAGCTCCTACGAGCAGTACTTC. This sequence encodes CSARSQSSYEQYF.

Ten or more counts support this clonotype. V is TRBV6-5 and J is TRBJ1-1; 8 nucleotides align to TRBD1. V gave up 7 bases and J gave up 5 bases; unmatched junction bases: 6. CDR1 and CDR2 from the germline V gene are MNHEY and SVGAGI. The CDR3 spans 13 residues. In DNA form, the CDR3 reads TGTGCCAGCAACTACAGGGGGAGGACTGAAGCTTTCTTT. It is translated as CASNYRGRTEAFF.

This clonotype was found many times. V is TRBV20-1 and J is TRBJ2-1; D gene uncertain. Trimming removed 5 bases at V and 0 bases at J, with 14 bases between. The CDR3 extends over 15 amino acids. The germline V gene encodes CDR1 DFQATT and CDR2 SNEGSKA (reference sequence). CDR3 region: CSAPDPRASYNEQFF. CDR3 DNA sequence: TGCAGTGCTCCAGACCCTAGGGCCTCCTACAATGAGCAGTTCTTC.

This clonotype showed up many times. V gene TRBV20-1 combines with J gene TRBJ2-6; 8 positions agree with TRBD1. Trimming at V came to 4 bases and at J to 0 bases, leaving 20 bases not matched to a gene. Germline V gene lookup returns CDR1 DFQATT and CDR2 SNEGSKA (reference sequence). The CDR3 covers 21 residues. The CDR3 here is CSAKPTPRSGGQDSGANVLTF. CDR3 DNA: TGCAGTGCTAAACCGACACCACGTTCAGGGGGCCAGGACTCTGGGGCCAACGTCCTGACTTTC.

Ten or more counts support this clonotype. The chain combines TRBV7-2 with TRBJ2-3; 7 bases map to TRBD2. Looked up from germline, CDR1 is SGHTA and CDR2 is FQGNSA. Trimming cost V 4 bases and J 0 bases; bases outside gene matches: 1. The CDR3 spans 14 residues. The CDR3 region has the DNA TGTGCCAGCAGCTGGGGGGGTAGCACAGATACGCAGTATTTT. Residues: CASSWGGSTDTQYF.

This clonotype was observed at least ten times. This rearrangement joins TRBV5-1 to TRBJ1-1, with 9 bases that match TRBD1. The V and J ends lost 3 bases and 7 bases, in that order; junction bases with no gene match: 10. The germline V gene encodes CDR1 SGHRS and CDR2 YFSETQ. The CDR3 extends over 15 amino acids. The CDR3 sequence: CASSYNRDREFEAFF. The CDR3 bases are TGCGCCAGCAGCTATAACCGGGACAGGGAGTTTGAAGCTTTCTTT.

This clonotype appeared many times. The rearrangement links TRBV25-1 to TRBJ1-2; no firm D call. The CDR3 length is 12 residues. Trimming removed 0 bases from V and 7 bases from J, with 6 bases in between. CDR1 and CDR2 (germline): MGHDK, SYGVNS. The CDR3 region is CASSEYLTGYTF. The CDR3 DNA reads TGTGCCAGCAGTGAATATTTGACTGGCTACACCTTC.

This clonotype was picked up many times. V is TRBV6-6 and J is TRBJ1-6; 8 bases map to TRBD1. J lost 6 bases, V lost 2 bases, and 3 bases had no gene match. CDR3 length: 15 residues. Germline CDR1 is MNHNY and CDR2 is SVGAGI (reference sequence). The CDR3 coding sequence is TGTGCCAGCAGTTACCAACAGGGGGGTAATTCACCCCTCCACTTT. This translates into CASSYQQGGNSPLHF.

This clonotype was found many times. The V gene is TRBV7-2, the J gene TRBJ2-7, with TRBD2 as a possible D gene (5 bases). From germline, CDR1 is SGHTA and CDR2 FQGNSA. The V gene lost 8 bases and the J gene lost 3 bases, with 14 bases spanning the gap. CDR3 length: 13 amino acids. The CDR3 bases are TGTGCCAGCGTAAGGGCAACTAGCTACGAGCAGTACTTC. Protein sequence: CASVRATSYEQYF.

The CDR3 DNA is TGTGCCAGCAGTGGGTCTAGGCGGGGGACCGACTACGAGCAGTACTTC. It encodes CASSGSRRGTDYEQYF. The V call is TRBV2, the J call TRBJ2-7, with 7 bases lining up with TRBD2. V shed 4 bases, J shed 3 bases, and the junction held 12 bases outside the gene matches. This CDR3 region has 16 residues. Germline CDR1 is SNHLY and CDR2 is FYNNEI. Combining the CDR3 with reference TRBV2 and TRBJ2-7 gives the whole variable domain EPEVTQTPSHQVTQMGQEVILRCVPISNHLYFYWYRQILGQKVEFLVSFYNNEISEKSEIFDDQFSVERPDGSNFTLKIRSTKLEDSAMYFCASSGSRRGTDYEQYFGPGTRLTVT.

The chain joins TRBV28 to TRBJ2-4, with D possibly being TRBD1 or TRBD2 (5 bases each). Germline CDR1 reads MDHEN; CDR2 reads SYDVKM. Trimming removed 2 bases at V and 3 bases at J, with 8 bases between. The CDR3 has 14 amino acids. As DNA, the CDR3 is TGTGCCAGCAGTTTAGGGGGAGTCAAAAACATTCAGTACTTC. It specifies CASSLGGVKNIQYF.

In its sample, this clonotype was seen many times. This chain connects TRBV20-1 to TRBJ1-6; maybe TRBD1 (5 bases). V lost 0 bases and J lost 6, with 15 bases in between. The CDR3 has 16 amino acids. CDR1 DFQATT and CDR2 SNEGSKA come from the germline V gene (reference sequence). CDR3 loop: CSAREVRRDGNSPLHF. As DNA, the CDR3 is TGCAGTGCTAGAGAGGTCCGCAGGGACGGTAATTCACCCCTCCACTTT.

This clonotype was seen at least ten times. The J gene is TRBJ1-6, the V gene TRBV20-1, with D uncertain. CDR1 and CDR2 (germline): DFQATT, SNEGSKA (reference sequence). Trimming took off 5 bases at V and 2 bases at J, with 10 bases between the two ends. The CDR3 consists of 14 residues. The CDR3 region has the DNA TGCAGTGCTGCTAGGGTACCCTATAATTCACCCCTCCACTTT. Translation gives CSAARVPYNSPLHF.

The sample holds many counts of this clonotype. CDR3 sequence: CASSFSGASTDTQYF. CDR3 sequence (DNA): TGCGCCAGCAGCTTTAGCGGGGCTAGCACAGATACGCAGTATTTT. This chain uses TRBV5-1 with TRBJ2-3, with 8 bases that match TRBD2. The V gene's germline CDR1 is SGHRS and CDR2 YFSETQ. The CDR3 is made up of 15 amino acids. J gave up 0 bases and V 2 bases, and 2 bases lay outside the gene matches. Filled out from reference TRBV5-1 and TRBJ2-3, the complete variable domain reads KAGVTQTPRYLIKTRGQQVTLSCSPISGHRSVSWYQQTPGQGLQFLFEYFSETQRNKGNFPGRFSGRQFSNSRSEMNVSTLELGDSALYLCASSFSGASTDTQYFGPGTRLTVL.